The 14 T cell receptor beta chains presented below share a single source sample, sequenced in a study of post-analysis software for immune sequencing data. Study-level points and caveats: Higher frequency in patients than in controls was seen for roughly five TRBV segments, with TRBV5-6, TRBV5-1 and TRBV20-1 among them.

Researchers reported that TCR beta cDNA libraries carried unique molecular identifiers. TCRdb analysed the PCR reads with MiXCR anew, one entry per CDR3 protein. The sample includes 650,000 to 850,000 distinct CDR3 sequences, roughly half of them seen just once. Their antigen targets remain unknown. The sequencing sample was made of blood. The receptors here all came from a girl aged 5-17 years with multiple sclerosis.

The V and J genes are TRBV7-9 and TRBJ1-2; D possibly corresponds to TRBD1 (6 bases). This CDR3 contains 16 residues. Germline-derived CDR1 and CDR2 are SEHNR and FQNEAQ (reference sequence). V dropped 5 bases and J dropped 4 bases, with 20 bases sitting between them. Written as DNA, the CDR3 is TGTGCCAGCAGCCCACCCTTCAGACAGGCGATCTATGGCTACACCTTC. Its protein product is CASSPPFRQAIYGYTF.

This clonotype has a handful of counts. The gene calls are TRBV4-2 and TRBJ2-7; 12 nucleotides agree with TRBD2. J gave up 4 bases and V 0 bases, and 4 bases lay outside the gene matches. CDR1 is LGHNA and CDR2 is YNFKEQ in the germline V gene. This CDR3 comprises 16 residues. This chain's CDR3 is CASSQDGLAGGYEQYF. CDR3 nucleotides: TGTGCCAGCAGCCAAGATGGGCTAGCGGGGGGGTACGAGCAGTACTTC.

V and J are TRBV20-1 and TRBJ2-5; D is uncertain. Germline V gene lookup returns CDR1 DFQATT and CDR2 SNEGSKA (reference sequence). The ends were cut back, 3 bases at V and 2 bases at J, with 10 bases in the middle. The CDR3 has 13 residues. The CDR3 nucleotides read TGCAGTGCTAGGAGACGGCCACAAGAGACCCAGTACTTC. As protein: CSARRRPQETQYF.

The chain links TRBV30 to TRBJ2-5, with 8 bases fitting TRBD2. Losses at the gene ends were 6 bases for V and 5 bases for J; bases not matched to a gene: 8. This CDR3 is 13 amino acids long. Per germline, CDR1 GTSNPN and CDR2 SVGIG (reference sequence). In DNA, the CDR3 is TGTGCCTGCTCCGGACTAGCTGGGGAGACCCAGTACTTC. It is translated as CACSGLAGETQYF.

This chain uses TRBV12-3 or TRBV12-4 with TRBJ1-1; D is unclear. Trimming cost V 6 bases and J 5 bases, with 7 bases left between them. CDR3 size: 11 residues. The CDR3 loop is CASRVETEAFF. CDR3 DNA sequence: TGTGCCAGCAGGGTCGAAACTGAAGCTTTCTTT.

V and J are TRBV6-5 and TRBJ1-5; no clear D. Per the germline V gene, CDR1 is MNHEY and CDR2 is SVGAGI. The CDR3 length is 15 residues. Trimming shortened V by 2 bases and J by 2 bases, and 10 bases separated the two germline ends. CDR3 in amino acids: CASSYRIGGNQPQHF. CDR3 bases: TGTGCCAGCAGTTACCGGATTGGGGGCAATCAGCCCCAGCATTTT.

This chain joins TRBV20-1 and TRBJ2-7; a weak D match, TRBD1 (7 bases). The J call is uncertain, as TRBJ2-4 better fits the DNA end. The CDR3 length is 16 residues. Germline loops: CDR1 DFQATT, CDR2 SNEGSKA (reference sequence). The CDR3 region is CSAVRGLAPGGNIQYF. For the CDR3, the DNA is TGCAGTGCCGTTCGGGGGCTAGCGCCAGGGGGAAACATTCAGTACTTC.

This clonotype was observed a few times. The rearrangement joins TRBV12-3 or TRBV12-4 to TRBJ2-5; a weak D match, TRBD2 (7 bases). The CDR3 covers 16 residues. V dropped 5 bases and J dropped 4 bases, with 20 bases sitting between them. In nucleotides, the CDR3 is TGTGCCAGCAGTCTCCCCTACGGGGGGCGAGGAGAGACCCAGTACTTC. Translated: CASSLPYGGRGETQYF.

The rearrangement links TRBV3-1 to TRBJ2-7, with 11 bases that match TRBD2. Unmatched junction bases numbered 4, after V lost 3 bases and J lost 0 bases. This CDR3 contains 16 residues. From germline, CDR1 is LGHDT and CDR2 YNNKEL (reference sequence). In DNA, the CDR3 is TGTGCCAGCAGCCAGGGACTAGCGGTGAGCTCCTACGAGCAGTACTTC. As protein: CASSQGLAVSSYEQYF.

This sequence joins TRBV29-1 and TRBJ2-2; 8 bases align to TRBD1. Germline CDR1 SQVTM, CDR2 ANQGSEA. The V and J ends lost 4 bases and 1 base, in that order; junction bases with no gene match: 11. The CDR3 has 17 residues. The DNA of the CDR3 is TGCAGCGTTGGATTTTTGACAGGGGCTAGGAACACCGGGGAGCTGTTTTTT. Translation gives CSVGFLTGARNTGELFF.

J is TRBJ2-4 and V is TRBV7-2; D unclear. Deletions cut 1 base from V and 0 bases from J, with 10 bases between. This CDR3 contains 16 residues. Per the germline V gene, CDR1 is SGHTA and CDR2 is FQGNSA. This CDR3 reads CASSLVGVLAKNIQYF. The CDR3 DNA reads as TGTGCCAGCAGCTTAGTAGGTGTTCTAGCCAAAAACATTCAGTACTTC.

The rearrangement uses TRBV24-1 and TRBJ2-7; TRBD1 matches 8 bases. The CDR3 is 15 amino acids. From germline, CDR1 is KGHDR and CDR2 SFDVKD. V shed 4 bases and J 3 bases; nucleotides not matched to a gene: 7. CDR3 protein: CATSEFRDRYYEQYF. The CDR3 DNA sequence: TGTGCCACCAGTGAATTCCGGGACAGGTACTACGAGCAGTACTTC.

V gene TRBV28 combines with J gene TRBJ2-5, with 7 bases aligning to TRBD1. Germline V gene lookup returns CDR1 MDHEN and CDR2 SYDVKM. V was pared by 10 bases and J by 5 bases, with 10 bases of the junction left unmatched. This CDR3 has 13 residues. The CDR3 DNA is TGTGCCACAAAGGGGGCTAGTCGGGAGACCCAGTACTTC. It translates to CATKGASRETQYF.

The chain recombines TRBV29-1 with TRBJ2-7; TRBD2 matches 7 bases. The junction had 9 bases not matched to a gene; V was cut back by 4 bases and J by 0 bases. The CDR3 runs 15 residues. Germline V lookup: CDR1 SQVTM, CDR2 ANQGSEA. CDR3 loop: CSVARRGGVSYEQYF. In nucleotides, the CDR3 is TGCAGCGTTGCCCGACGGGGAGGGGTCTCCTACGAGCAGTACTTC.